This T cell receptor beta chain was recovered during a study of T-cell reconstitution after alpha-beta-depleted transplantation in children. Preparation of the TCRbeta library was carried out with unique molecular identifiers. TCRdb analysed the PCR reads with MiXCR anew, one entry per CDR3 protein. The table includes around 700,000 distinct CDR3 sequences, over 10% detected once. This clonotype was counted only a few times. The CDR3 consists of 15 residues. In germline, CDR1 is SGHTA, CDR2 FQGNSA. V was clipped by 4 bases and J by 6 bases; unmatched bases: 8. This TCR was recovered from a girl aged 2 to 10 with congenital amegakaryocytic thrombocytopenia, due to receive a stem cell transplant. The sample consisted of PBMCs, taken before TCRalphabeta/CD19-depleted stem cell transplant. V and J are TRBV7-2 and TRBJ2-3; 9 bases are a match to TRBD1. The DNA of the CDR3 is TGTGCCAGCAGCTCGGACAGGGGAGAGGGGGATACGCAGTATTTT. Its translation: CASSSDRGEGDTQYF.